The clone carrying this T cell receptor beta chain was seen a handful of times. Its antigen is not identified. The sample belongs to a study of T cells in Graves' hyperthyroidism and ophthalmopathy. The CDR3 totals 15 residues. Between the trimmed V and J ends, which lost 0 bases and 5 bases, there was a span of 14 bases. The V gene's germline CDR1 is MNHEY and CDR2 SVGAGI. Exclusion of a patient resulted from uncontrolled infection, other autoimmune disease, pregnancy or lactation. Progressors' blood was drawn at hyperthyroidism diagnosis, before ophthalmopathy symptoms. Points from the study as a whole: Ophthalmopathy and stable hyperthyroidism were separated by a 13 V-J model.

RNA transcripts served as the template for amplifying TCR beta CDR3 regions. The primer set for the first-round RT-PCR of the TCR CDR3 was HTBI. TCRdb analysed the multiplex PCR reads with MiXCR anew, one entry per CDR3 protein. The table lists some 400,000 distinct CDR3 sequences, roughly 12% of them singletons. This sequence was found in a man under 40 with Graves' hyperthyroidism that later progressed to Graves' ophthalmopathy. Sample: blood. The chain combines TRBV6-5 with TRBJ2-7, with unresolved D. CDR3 nucleotides: TGTGCCAGCAGTTACTCGATAGGTTTGGAGAACGAGCAGTACTTC. Translated: CASSYSIGLENEQYF.